The clone carrying this TCR beta chain was seen a handful of times. Antigen specificity is unknown. Each patient came to thyroid surgery without any prior treatment (of any kind). Under the authors' procedure: Researchers built a distant-metastasis classifier for papillary thyroid cancer that drew on CDR3 differences across clinicopathological groups. TCRdb re-clonotyped the PCR reads via MiXCR. Here the V and J calls rest on TCRdb's processing, not on the authors' analysis. This table holds about 17,000 clones, approximately 35% found once. This record belongs to a study of metastatic and nonmetastatic thyroid tumors. Study-wide context: Repertoires of blood and of tissue (tumor or nodule) from malignant and benign thyroid patients were compared. Study-wide results and caveats: Malignant tumors reportedly showed significantly higher TCR beta diversity than benign nodules in both blood and tumor.

The V end was cut by 8 bases, the J end by 0 bases, with 14 bases between. The CDR3 is 15 amino acids. The germline gives CDR1 MNHNS, CDR2 SASEGT. This receptor was identified in a female donor with papillary thyroid cancer or a benign thyroid nodule (not recorded which). Some clones in this sample may be carry-over from other donors' samples. This chain joins TRBV6-1 and TRBJ1-5, with a tentative D call TRBD1 (6 bases). Sequenced material: tumor tissue. The CDR3 nucleotides are TGTGCCAGCGGTGGGACACCGTATAGCAATCAGCCCCAGCATTTT. Its protein is CASGGTPYSNQPQHF.